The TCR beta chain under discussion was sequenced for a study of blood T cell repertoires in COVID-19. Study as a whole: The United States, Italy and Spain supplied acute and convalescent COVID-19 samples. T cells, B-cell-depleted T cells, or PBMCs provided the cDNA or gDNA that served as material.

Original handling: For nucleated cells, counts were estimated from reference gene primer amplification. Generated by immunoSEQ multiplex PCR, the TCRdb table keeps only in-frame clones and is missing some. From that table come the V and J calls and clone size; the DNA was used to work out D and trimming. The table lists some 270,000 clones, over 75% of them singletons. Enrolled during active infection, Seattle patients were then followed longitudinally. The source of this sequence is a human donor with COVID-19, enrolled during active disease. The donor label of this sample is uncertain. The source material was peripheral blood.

The CDR3 nucleotides read TGTGCCAGCAGCGTAGCTGGCAGGGGGCTCGTTAATTCACCCCTCCACTTT. Translation gives CASSVAGRGLVNSPLHF. The chain is built from TRBV9 and TRBJ1-6; TRBD1 agrees at 8 bases. CDR3 size: 17 residues. J was trimmed by 6 bases and V by 0 bases; bases with no gene match: 8. Germline lookup yields CDR1 SGDLS and CDR2 YYNGEE.